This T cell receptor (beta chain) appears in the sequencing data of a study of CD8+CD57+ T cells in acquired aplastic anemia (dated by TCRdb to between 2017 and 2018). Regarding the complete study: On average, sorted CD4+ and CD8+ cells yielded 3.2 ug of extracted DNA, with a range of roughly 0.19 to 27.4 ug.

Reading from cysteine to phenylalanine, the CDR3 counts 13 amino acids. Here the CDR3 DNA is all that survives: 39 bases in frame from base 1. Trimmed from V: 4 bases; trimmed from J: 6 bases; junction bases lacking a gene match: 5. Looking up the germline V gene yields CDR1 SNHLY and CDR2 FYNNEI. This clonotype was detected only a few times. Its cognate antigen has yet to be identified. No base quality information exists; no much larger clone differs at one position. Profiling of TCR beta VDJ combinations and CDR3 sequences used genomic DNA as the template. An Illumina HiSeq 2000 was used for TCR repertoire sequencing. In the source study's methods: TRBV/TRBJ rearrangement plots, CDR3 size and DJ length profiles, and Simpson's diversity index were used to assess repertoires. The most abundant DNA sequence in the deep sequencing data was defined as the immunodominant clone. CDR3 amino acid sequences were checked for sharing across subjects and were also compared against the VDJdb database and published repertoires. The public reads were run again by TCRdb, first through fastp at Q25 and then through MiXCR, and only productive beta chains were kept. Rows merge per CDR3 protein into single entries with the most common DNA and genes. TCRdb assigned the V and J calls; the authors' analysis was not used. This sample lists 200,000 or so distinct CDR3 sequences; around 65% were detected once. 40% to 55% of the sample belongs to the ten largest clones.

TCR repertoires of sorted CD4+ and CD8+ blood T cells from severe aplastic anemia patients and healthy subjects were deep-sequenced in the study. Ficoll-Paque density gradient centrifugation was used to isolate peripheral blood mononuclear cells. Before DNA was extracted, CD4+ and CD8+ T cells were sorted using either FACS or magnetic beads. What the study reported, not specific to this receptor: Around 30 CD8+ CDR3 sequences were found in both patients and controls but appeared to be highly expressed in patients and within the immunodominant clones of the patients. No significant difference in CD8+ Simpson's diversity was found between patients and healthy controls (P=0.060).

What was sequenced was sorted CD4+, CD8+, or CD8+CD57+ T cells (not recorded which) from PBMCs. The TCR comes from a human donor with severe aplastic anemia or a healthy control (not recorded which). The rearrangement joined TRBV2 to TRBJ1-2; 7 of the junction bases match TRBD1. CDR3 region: CASSAVRGNGYTF. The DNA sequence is TGTGCCAGCAGTGCGGTCAGGGGGAATGGCTACACCTTC.